This TCR beta chain was profiled in a study of blood T cell repertoires in COVID-19. Study details: Acute and convalescent COVID-19 specimens originated in the United States, Italy and Spain. T cells, B-cell-depleted T cells, or PBMCs provided the cDNA or gDNA that served as material.

The protocol was immunoSEQ multiplex PCR, while the TCRdb copy is restricted to in-frame clones and leaves out a portion. The sample lists around 500,000 clones; approximately 91% were seen once. The V gene's germline CDR1 is SNHLY and CDR2 FYNNEI. The V segment lost 1 base and the J segment 6 bases; nucleotides outside the gene matches: 6. The CDR3 consists of 17 residues. This sequence was found in a woman between 55 and 75 years old who had recovered from COVID-19. This rearrangement joins TRBV2 to TRBJ2-1; 13 nucleotides align to TRBD2. The source material was PBMCs or T cells enriched from blood (not recorded which). The CDR3 coding sequence is TGTGCCAGCAGTGAAGTGCGGGGACTAGCGGGGCGCAATGAGCAGTTCTTC. Protein sequence: CASSEVRGLAGRNEQFF.